This TCR beta chain was profiled in a study of shared clonotypes between healthy human individuals. The trim removed 5 bases at V and 1 base at J, leaving 10 bases unmatched. The CDR3 is made up of 16 amino acids. Germline CDR1 is MNHNY and CDR2 is SVGAGI (reference sequence). Data came from immunoSEQ multiplex PCR; TCRdb stores just in-frame clones and leaves some out. The data hold some 1,600,000 clones, with 95% to 99% observed a single time. Sequenced input: naive CD4+ T cells sorted from blood. Sample subset: CD45RA+ positively selected. The V gene is TRBV6-6, the J gene TRBJ2-7; 8 positions agree with TRBD1. This sequence was found in a man aged 30 to 39 in good health. The CDR3 sequence is CASSPLGQGASYEQYF. CDR3 nucleotide sequence: TGTGCCAGCAGTCCGCTCGGACAGGGAGCGTCCTACGAGCAGTACTTC.